This T cell receptor (beta chain) was identified during a study of spatial heterogeneity in lung cancer. Noted time point: blood at routine non-recurrence follow-up after resection. Unmatched junction bases numbered 8, after V lost 5 bases and J lost 4 bases. Looked up from germline, CDR1 is SGHVS and CDR2 is FQNEAQ. The CDR3 has 16 residues. TCRdb called the 5' RACE reads again in MiXCR, with one record for every CDR3 protein. The data hold about 120,000 distinct CDR3 sequences, with under 14% observed a single time. The V gene is TRBV7-8, the J gene TRBJ2-5; 12 nucleotides align to TRBD2. This clonotype was sampled from a female donor with early-stage non-small cell lung cancer. The sample was PBMCs, taken at follow-up. The CDR3 DNA sequence: TGTGCCAGCAGCACGCGGGGACTAGCGGGCGGAGAGACCCAGTACTTC. It codes for CASSTRGLAGGETQYF. Complete variable domain (other parts from reference TRBV7-8 and TRBJ2-5): GAGVSQSPRYKVAKRGQDVALRCDPISGHVSLFWYQQALGQGPEFLTYFQNEAQLDKSGLPSDRFFAERPEGSVSTLKIQRTQQEDSAVYLCASSTRGLAGGETQYFGPGTRLLVL.